This entry lists 3 T cell receptor beta chains sequenced from one sample in a study of T-cell memory formation after mild COVID-19. TCRdb used MiXCR to reprocess the 5' RACE reads, holding one entry per CDR3 protein. The sample has 150,000 or so distinct CDR3 sequences, under 30% seen once. Sequencing input: PBMCs or a T cell subset sorted from them (not recorded which). These receptors originate from an adult woman who had mild COVID-19 (a few samples of this study predate the infection). Cell type and time point are not known.

This chain joins TRBV9 and TRBJ2-7; TRBD1 is a possible D gene (6 bases). Per germline, CDR1 SGDLS and CDR2 YYNGEE. This CDR3 comprises 15 residues. V was trimmed by 5 bases and J by 1 base, leaving 16 bases between them. CDR3 region: CASSPTGNPSYEQYF. The CDR3 region has the DNA TGTGCCAGCAGTCCTACAGGGAATCCATCCTACGAGCAGTACTTC.

The CDR3 DNA is TGTGCCAGCAGCCGGGCCCCGTCTAGCGGGGGCACAGATACGCAGTATTTT. Translating it yields CASSRAPSSGGTDTQYF. This sequence joins TRBV7-2 and TRBJ2-3; 9 bases are a match to TRBD2. This CDR3 is 17 amino acids long. Germline CDR1 SGHTA, CDR2 FQGNSA. V was clipped by 5 bases and J by 1 base; unmatched bases: 10.

This chain uses TRBV5-5 with TRBJ2-7, with D perhaps matching TRBD1 (5 bases). Germline CDR1 is SGHKS and CDR2 is YYEKEE (reference sequence). V was cut by 1 base and J by 0 bases, with 5 bases left in between. This CDR3 comprises 13 residues. CDR3 in amino acids: CASSLQGSYEQYF. In DNA, the CDR3 is TGTGCCAGCAGCTTGCAGGGCTCCTACGAGCAGTACTTC.